Given below is one TCR beta chain in context. The sample belongs to a study of blood T cell repertoires in COVID-19. Across the study: The study drew acute and convalescent COVID-19 samples from the United States, Italy and Spain.

V was trimmed by 5 bases and J by 4 bases, leaving 13 bases between them. The length of the CDR3 is 14 residues. Germline V gives CDR1 MRHNA, CDR2 SNTAGT. Data came from immunoSEQ multiplex PCR; TCRdb stores just in-frame clones and leaves some out. The profile shows about 120,000 clones, less than 90% of them singletons. The sequencing input was peripheral blood. This clonotype was sampled from a man aged 25 to 40 with acute or convalescent COVID-19. This chain joins TRBV6-4 and TRBJ2-3, with D perhaps TRBD1 (8 bases). Here the CDR3 reads CASSSQGGSDTQYF. The CDR3 DNA reads as TGTGCCAGCAGTTCACAGGGGGGGTCAGATACGCAGTATTTT.